The present entry profiles one T cell receptor beta chain with its context. Profiling relied on immunoSEQ multiplex PCR, and the TCRdb table lists in-frame clones only, not all of them. The table records 45,000 to 55,000 clones, approximately 88% of them present only once. Anyone with autoimmune disease history or systemic immunosuppression was excluded. These data belong to a study of OX40 agonist ivuxolimab in advanced cancers. For the study at large: Patients were treated with ivuxolimab, an agonistic anti-OX40 (CD134) antibody.

The CDR3 loop spans 17 amino acids. V gave up 3 bases and J gave up 3 bases, with 18 bases separating them. Germline V gives CDR1 MNHEY, CDR2 SMNVEV (reference sequence). The clonotype comes from an adult with an advanced solid tumor such as melanoma, head and neck, liver or kidney cancer. V usage is TRBV27 and J usage is TRBJ2-1; no definite D call. The sample consisted of CD4+ or CD8+ T cells sorted from blood, taken in a trial of the OX40 agonist ivuxolimab. The CDR3 sequence is CASSLMSQSVDYNEQFF. The CDR3 nucleotides are TGTGCCAGCAGTTTGATGTCCCAAAGTGTGGACTACAATGAGCAGTTCTTC.